The rows below give T cell receptor delta chains drawn from one sample of a study of gamma-delta chains in newborns, infants, children. TCRdb repeated clone calling on the reads with CATT. This table holds approximately 7,000 delta-chain clones, about 11% found once. Sequenced: blood. Every receptor here comes from a child who was a newborn, infant or young child, either healthy, febrile or measles-vaccinated (not recorded which). Each CDR3 is given with its conserved first and last residue. D genes are given only for firm matches. Rows may omit the clone size; those that give it use once, few, many or a size class.

clone_size	v_call	j_call	d_call	cdr3_nt	cdr3_aa
-	TRDV2	TRDJ3	TRDD3	TGTGCCTGTGACGGGCTGGGGGATAAGTCCTGGGACACCCGACAGATGTTTTTC	CACDGLGDKSWDTRQMFF
-	TRDV2	TRDJ1	TRDD3	TGTGCCTGTGACACTCTCGGTGCTGGGGGATTGTACACCGATAAACTCATCTTT	CACDTLGAGGLYTDKLIF
few	TRDV2	TRDJ1	-	TGTGCCTGTGACACGTTGCCGGGGGAGCCCTACACCGATAAACTCATCTTT	CACDTLPGEPYTDKLIF
medium-sized	TRDV2	TRDJ3	TRDD3	TGTGCCTGTGACAAAGTACTGGGGGAGAGCTCCTGGGACACCCGACAGATGTTTTTC	CACDKVLGESSWDTRQMFF
-	TRDV2	TRDJ3	TRDD3	TGTGCCTGTGACACCGTACTGGGGGGGAGCTCCTGGGACACCCGACAGATGTTTTTC	CACDTVLGGSSWDTRQMFF
-	TRDV2	TRDJ1	-	TGTGCCCGTGAATCCCTTTCTAGGGGGCACACCGATAAACTCATCTTT	CARESLSRGHTDKLIF
medium-sized	TRDV2	TRDJ1	TRDD3	TGTGCCTGTGACGCCTTACTGGGGGGTTTGTTTACCGATAAACTCATCTTT	CACDALLGGLFTDKLIF
-	TRDV2	TRDJ1	TRDD3	TGTGCCCGTGACACCCTCGGGGTGGGGGACCAGTACACCGATAAACTCATCTTT	CARDTLGVGDQYTDKLIF
few	TRDV2	TRDJ1	TRDD3	TGTGCCTGTGACCCTGTACTGGGGGATACTCCCTACACCGATAAACTCATCTTT	CACDPVLGDTPYTDKLIF
-	TRDV2	TRDJ1	-	TGTGCCTGTGACACCCTCCTGGGCAGGTCCAAATACACCGATAAACTCATCTTT	CACDTLLGRSKYTDKLIF
-	TRDV2	TRDJ1	-	TGTGCCTGTGACACGTTACTGCGTGACACCGATAAACTCATCTTT	CACDTLLRDTDKLIF
large	TRDV2	TRDJ1	-	TGTGCCTGTGACACCGTAGGAGCCCCACTGGGAGCCGTTGGGACCGATAAACTCATCTTT	CACDTVGAPLGAVGTDKLIF
few	TRDV2	TRDJ1	TRDD3	TGTGCCTGTGACACCGGGACGTTACTGGGGGGCTACACCGATAAACTCATCTTT	CACDTGTLLGGYTDKLIF
large	TRDV2	TRDJ1	-	TGTGCCTGTGAGGATCTACGACCTCTCTACACCGATAAACTCATCTTT	CACEDLRPLYTDKLIF
few	TRDV2	TRDJ1	TRDD3	TGTGCCTGTGACAGCTGGGGGTTCACCGATAAACTCATCTTT	CACDSWGFTDKLIF
-	TRDV2	TRDJ1	TRDD3	TGTGCCTGTGCCCCTACTGGGGGATACGTCAATCTACGCACCGATAAACCCATCTTT	CACAPTGGYVNLRTDKPIF
-	TRDV2	TRDJ1	TRDD3	TGTGCCTGTGACACCGTTACTCTTCTGGGGACTGGGGATACGCCATCTAACACCGATAAACTCATCTTT	CACDTVTLLGTGDTPSNTDKLIF
-	TRDV2	TRDJ1	TRDD3	TGTGCCCGTTACACCGTAGGGGATACCACCGATAAACTCATCTTT	CARYTVGDTTDKLIF
-	TRDV2	TRDJ3	TRDD3	TGTGCCTGTGACACCGTGGGGATAGATAAAAGCTCCTGGGACACCCGACAGATGTTTTTC	CACDTVGIDKSSWDTRQMFF
medium-sized	TRDV2	TRDJ3	TRDD3	TGTGCCTGTGACACAGTACTGGGGGACAGCTCCTGGGACACCCGACAGATGTTTTTC	CACDTVLGDSSWDTRQMFF
medium-sized	TRDV2	TRDJ1	TRDD3	TGTGCCTGTGACACGATCACTGGGGGAGCCCGAGGGAACAACACCGATAAACTCATCTTT	CACDTITGGARGNNTDKLIF
medium-sized	TRDV2	TRDJ1	-	TGTGCCTGTGACACAGTATCCCTCCCCACCGATAAACTCATCTTT	CACDTVSLPTDKLIF
medium-sized	TRDV2	TRDJ1	TRDD3	TGTGCCTGTGACCAGGTACTGGGGGATACGTCGCATTCCAGGTACACCGATAAACTCATCTTT	CACDQVLGDTSHSRYTDKLIF
-	TRDV2	TRDJ2	TRDD3	TGTGCCTGTGACACCGTACTGGGGGACCAAAATCTTTCTTTGACAGCACAACTCTTCTTT	CACDTVLGDQNLSLTAQLFF
-	TRDV2	TRDJ1	TRDD3	TGTGCCTGTGACACCATGGGGGAGACGAACACCGATAAACTCATCTTT	CACDTMGETNTDKLIF
few	TRDV2	TRDJ1	TRDD3	TGTGCCTGTGAGGGACTGGGGGACCCAACCGATAAACTCATCTTT	CACEGLGDPTDKLIF
few	TRDV2	TRDJ1	TRDD3	TGTGCCTGTGATGCTGTGGGGGATTTGGGTTGGTACACCGATAAACTCATCTTT	CACDAVGDLGWYTDKLIF
few	TRDV2	TRDJ1	TRDD3	TGTGCCTGTGACCCCCTCCTGGGGGACTACACCGATAAACTCATCTTT	CACDPLLGDYTDKLIF
-	TRDV2	TRDJ3	-	TGTGCCTGTGACTCTCTTGGGACCGGCTCCTGGGACACCCGACAGATGTTTTTC	CACDSLGTGSWDTRQMFF
medium-sized	TRDV2	TRDJ2	TRDD3	TGTGCCTGTGACGGACTGGGGGATACGCGAAGAGCACAACTCTTCTTT	CACDGLGDTRRAQLFF
medium-sized	TRDV1	TRDJ1	TRDD3	TGTGCTCTTGGGGAACTAAAAGATCCCCTACTGGGGGATACAGAGTCGTACACCGATAAACTCATCTTT	CALGELKDPLLGDTESYTDKLIF
-	TRDV2	TRDJ1	TRDD3	TGTGCCTGTGACACCGTCCAGCCTCAGGCTGGGGGAGATAAACTCATCTTT	CACDTVQPQAGGDKLIF
medium-sized	TRDV2	TRDJ3	TRDD3	TGTGCCTGTGACACCGTTGGGGGATACTCCTGGGACACCCGACAGATGTTTTTC	CACDTVGGYSWDTRQMFF
few	TRDV2	TRDJ3	TRDD3	TGTGCCTGTGACACGGGATACGGGAGCTCCTGGGACACCCGACAGATGTTCTTC	CACDTGYGSSWDTRQMFF
few	TRDV2	TRDJ1	TRDD3	TGTGCCTGTGACACAGGAGGGTTACTGGGGGAAACCCCCGATAAACTCATCTTT	CACDTGGLLGETPDKLIF
few	TRDV2	TRDJ1	-	TGCGCCTGTGACATACTGGGAGATGAGTACACCGATAAACTCATCTTT	CACDILGDEYTDKLIF
medium-sized	TRDV2	TRDJ1	-	TGTGCCTGTGACACCGTCGGGGGTTGGGCCGATAAACTCATCTTT	CACDTVGGWADKLIF
-	TRDV2	TRDJ1	TRDD3	TGTGCCTGTGACACCCTGGGGGATAACGCCGATAAACTCATCTTT	CACDTLGDNADKLIF
few	TRDV2	TRDJ1	TRDD3	TGTGCCTGTGACACCCTACTGGGGGATACTTGGAGGGAAGACACCGATAAACTCATCTTT	CACDTLLGDTWREDTDKLIF
-	TRDV2	TRDJ1	TRDD3	TGTGCCTGTGCCCCCCTGGGGGATACGTACACCGATAAACTCATCTTT	CACAPLGDTYTDKLIF
-	TRDV2	TRDJ3	-	TGTGCCTGTGACGCTACTGATCAGGGCTCCTGGGACACCCGACAGATGTTTTTC	CACDATDQGSWDTRQMFF
-	TRDV2	TRDJ1	TRDD3	TGTGCCTGTGACAACCTACTGGGGGATACCGATAAACTCATCTTT	CACDNLLGDTDKLIF
-	TRDV2	TRDJ3	TRDD3	TGTGCCTGTGACCTACTGGGGGATACGGCCGGCTCCTGGGACACCCGACAGGTGTTTTTC	CACDLLGDTAGSWDTRQVFF
medium-sized	TRDV2	TRDJ1	TRDD3	TGTGCCTGTGACACCATTCCTGGGGGATACGACAACACCGATAAACTCATCTTT	CACDTIPGGYDNTDKLIF
medium-sized	TRDV2	TRDJ2	TRDD3	TGTGCCTGTGACGTACTGGGGGATATGACAGCACAACTCTTCTTT	CACDVLGDMTAQLFF
-	TRDV2	TRDJ1	TRDD3	TGTGCCTGTGACGCCGTTTTACTGGGGGATACGGTGTCCACCGATAAGCTCATCTTT	CACDAVLLGDTVSTDKLIF